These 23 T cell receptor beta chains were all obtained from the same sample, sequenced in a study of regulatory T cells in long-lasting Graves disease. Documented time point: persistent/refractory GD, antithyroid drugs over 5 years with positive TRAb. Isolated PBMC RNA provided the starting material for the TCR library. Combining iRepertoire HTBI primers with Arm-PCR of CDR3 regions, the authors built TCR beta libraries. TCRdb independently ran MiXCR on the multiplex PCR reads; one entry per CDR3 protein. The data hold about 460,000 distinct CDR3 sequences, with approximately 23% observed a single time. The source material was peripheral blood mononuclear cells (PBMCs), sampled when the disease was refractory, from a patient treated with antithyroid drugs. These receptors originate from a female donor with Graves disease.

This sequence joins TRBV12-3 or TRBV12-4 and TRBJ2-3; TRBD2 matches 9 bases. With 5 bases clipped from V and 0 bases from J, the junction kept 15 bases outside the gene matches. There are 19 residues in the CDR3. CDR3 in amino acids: CASSPSGGREGASTDTQYF. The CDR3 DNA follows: TGTGCCAGCAGTCCATCGGGGGGGCGGGAGGGTGCCAGCACAGATACGCAGTATTTT.

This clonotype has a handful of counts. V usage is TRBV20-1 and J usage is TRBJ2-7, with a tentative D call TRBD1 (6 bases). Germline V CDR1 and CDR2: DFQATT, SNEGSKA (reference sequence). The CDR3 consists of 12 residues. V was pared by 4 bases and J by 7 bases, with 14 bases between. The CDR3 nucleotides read TGCAGTGCTATAGCGACAGGTCGGGAGCAGTACTTC. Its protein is CSAIATGREQYF.

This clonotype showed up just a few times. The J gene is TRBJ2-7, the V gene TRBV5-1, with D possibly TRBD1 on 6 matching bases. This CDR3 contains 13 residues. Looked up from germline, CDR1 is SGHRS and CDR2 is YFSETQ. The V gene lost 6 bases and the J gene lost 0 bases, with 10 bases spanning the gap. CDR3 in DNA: TGCGCCAGCACAGGGGACAACTCCTACGAGCAGTACTTC. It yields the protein CASTGDNSYEQYF.

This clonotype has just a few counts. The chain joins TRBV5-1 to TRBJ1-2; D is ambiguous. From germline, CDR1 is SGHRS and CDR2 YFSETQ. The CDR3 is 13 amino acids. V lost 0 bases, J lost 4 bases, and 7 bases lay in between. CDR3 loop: CASSLAGIYGYTF. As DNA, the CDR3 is TGCGCCAGCAGCTTGGCCGGGATCTATGGCTACACCTTC.

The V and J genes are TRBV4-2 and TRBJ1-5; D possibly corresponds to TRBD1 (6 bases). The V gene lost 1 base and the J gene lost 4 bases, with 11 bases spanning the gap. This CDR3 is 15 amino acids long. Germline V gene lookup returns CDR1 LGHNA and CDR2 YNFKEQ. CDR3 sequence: CASSQADSPNQPQHF. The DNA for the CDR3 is TGTGCCAGCAGCCAAGCGGACAGTCCAAATCAGCCCCAGCATTTT.

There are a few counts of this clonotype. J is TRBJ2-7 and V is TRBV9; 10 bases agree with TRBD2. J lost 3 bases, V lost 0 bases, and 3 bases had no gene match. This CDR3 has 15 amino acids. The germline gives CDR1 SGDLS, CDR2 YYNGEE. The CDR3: CASSVGPSGGYEQYF. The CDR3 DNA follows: TGTGCCAGCAGCGTAGGTCCTAGCGGGGGCTACGAGCAGTACTTC. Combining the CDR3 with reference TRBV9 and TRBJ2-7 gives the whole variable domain DSGVTQTPKHLITATGQRVTLRCSPRSGDLSVYWYQQSLDQGLQFLIQYYNGEERAKGNILERFSAQQFPDLHSELNLSSLELGDSALYFCASSVGPSGGYEQYFGPGTRLTVT.

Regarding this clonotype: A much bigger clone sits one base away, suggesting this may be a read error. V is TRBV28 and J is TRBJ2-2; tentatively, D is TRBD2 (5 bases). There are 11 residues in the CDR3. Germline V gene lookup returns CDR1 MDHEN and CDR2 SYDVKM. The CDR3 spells CASVQAGELLF. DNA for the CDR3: TGTGCCAGCGTCCAGGCCGGGGAGCTGCTTTTT.

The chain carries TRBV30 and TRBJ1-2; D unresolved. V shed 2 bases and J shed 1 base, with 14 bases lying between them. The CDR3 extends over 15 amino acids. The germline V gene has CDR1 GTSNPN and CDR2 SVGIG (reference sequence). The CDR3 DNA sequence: TGTGCCTGGAGTCTCCGCCTTACCGATAACTATGGCTACACCTTC. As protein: CAWSLRLTDNYGYTF.

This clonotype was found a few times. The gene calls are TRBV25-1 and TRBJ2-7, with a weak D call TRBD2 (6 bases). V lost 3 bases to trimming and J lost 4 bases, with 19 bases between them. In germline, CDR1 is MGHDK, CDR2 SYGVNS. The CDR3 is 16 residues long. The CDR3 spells CASSEWDGGEVYEQYF. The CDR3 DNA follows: TGTGCCAGCAGTGAGTGGGACGGGGGTGAGGTGTACGAGCAGTACTTC.

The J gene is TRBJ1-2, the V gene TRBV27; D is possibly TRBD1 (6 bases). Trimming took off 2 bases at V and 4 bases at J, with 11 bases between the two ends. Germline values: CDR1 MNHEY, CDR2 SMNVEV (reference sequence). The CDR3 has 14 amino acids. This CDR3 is CASSLTGNSYGYTF. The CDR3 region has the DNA TGTGCCAGCAGTTTAACAGGGAACTCCTATGGCTACACCTTC.

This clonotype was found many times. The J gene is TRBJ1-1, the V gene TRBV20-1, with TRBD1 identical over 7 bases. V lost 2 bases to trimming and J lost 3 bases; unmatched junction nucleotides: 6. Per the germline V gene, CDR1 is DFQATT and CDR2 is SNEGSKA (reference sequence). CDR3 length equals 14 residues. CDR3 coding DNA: TGCAGTGCTAGATCAGTCAGGGGGTACACTGAAGCTTTCTTT. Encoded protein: CSARSVRGYTEAFF.

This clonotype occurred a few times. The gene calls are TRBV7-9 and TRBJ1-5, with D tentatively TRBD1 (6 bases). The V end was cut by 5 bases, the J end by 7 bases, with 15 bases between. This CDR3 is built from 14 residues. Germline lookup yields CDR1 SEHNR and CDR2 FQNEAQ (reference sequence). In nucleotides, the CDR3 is TGTGCCAGCAGCCCGATACAGGGCGACCAGCCCCAGCATTTT. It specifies CASSPIQGDQPQHF. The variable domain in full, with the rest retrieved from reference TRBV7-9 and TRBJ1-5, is DTGVSQNPRHKITKRGQNVTFRCDPISEHNRLYWYRQTLGQGPEFLTYFQNEAQLEKSRLLSDRFSAERPKGSFSTLEIQRTEQGDSAMYLCASSPIQGDQPQHFGDGTRLSIL.

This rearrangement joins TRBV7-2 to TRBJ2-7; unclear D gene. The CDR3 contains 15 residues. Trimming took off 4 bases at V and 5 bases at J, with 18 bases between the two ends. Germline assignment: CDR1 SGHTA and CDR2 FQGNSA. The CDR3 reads CASSSRRTARDEQYF. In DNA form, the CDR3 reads TGTGCCAGCAGCTCCCGGAGAACGGCCCGGGACGAGCAGTACTTC.

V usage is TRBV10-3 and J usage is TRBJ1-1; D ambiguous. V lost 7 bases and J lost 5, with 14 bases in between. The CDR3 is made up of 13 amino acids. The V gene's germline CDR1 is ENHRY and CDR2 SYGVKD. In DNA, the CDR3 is TGTGCCATCAATCGGGGTACCCCGACTGAAGCTTTCTTT. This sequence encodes CAINRGTPTEAFF.

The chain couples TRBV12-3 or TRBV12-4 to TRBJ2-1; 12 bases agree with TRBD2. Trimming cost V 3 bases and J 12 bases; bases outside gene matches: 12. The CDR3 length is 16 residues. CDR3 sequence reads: CASSFRRLAGGGGQFF. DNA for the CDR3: TGTGCCAGCAGTTTCAGGCGGCTAGCGGGAGGGGGGGGGCAGTTCTTC.

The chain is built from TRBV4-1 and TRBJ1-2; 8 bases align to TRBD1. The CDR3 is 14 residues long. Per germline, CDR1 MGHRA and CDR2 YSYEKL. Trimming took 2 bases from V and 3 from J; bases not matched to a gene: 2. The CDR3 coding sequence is TGCGCCAGCAGCCAATCACAGGGGGACTATGGCTACACCTTC. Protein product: CASSQSQGDYGYTF.

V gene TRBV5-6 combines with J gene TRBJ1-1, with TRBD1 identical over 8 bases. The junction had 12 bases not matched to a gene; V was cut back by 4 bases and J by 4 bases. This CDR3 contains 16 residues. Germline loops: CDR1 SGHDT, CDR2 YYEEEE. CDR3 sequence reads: CASSTWTGTRSTEAFF. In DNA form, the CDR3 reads TGTGCCAGCAGCACCTGGACAGGGACTAGGAGCACTGAAGCTTTCTTT.

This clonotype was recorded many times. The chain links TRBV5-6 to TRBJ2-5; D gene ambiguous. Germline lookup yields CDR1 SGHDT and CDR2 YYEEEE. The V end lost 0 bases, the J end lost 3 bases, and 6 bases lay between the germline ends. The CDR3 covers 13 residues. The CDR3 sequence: CASSLDGEETQYF. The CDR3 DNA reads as TGTGCCAGCAGCTTGGACGGAGAAGAGACCCAGTACTTC.

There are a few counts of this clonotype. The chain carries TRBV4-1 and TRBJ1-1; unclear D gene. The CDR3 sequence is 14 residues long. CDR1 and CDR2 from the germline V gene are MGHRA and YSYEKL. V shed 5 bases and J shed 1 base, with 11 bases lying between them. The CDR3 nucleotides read TGCGCCAGCAGCTCCGGACGGGAGAACACTGAAGCTTTCTTT. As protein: CASSSGRENTEAFF.

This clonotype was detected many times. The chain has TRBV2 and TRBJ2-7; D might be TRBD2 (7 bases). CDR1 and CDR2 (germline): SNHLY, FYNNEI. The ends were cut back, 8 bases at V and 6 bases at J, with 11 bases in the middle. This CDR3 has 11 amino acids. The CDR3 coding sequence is TGTGCCAGCGATCGGGGGGCCGAGCAGTACTTC. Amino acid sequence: CASDRGAEQYF.

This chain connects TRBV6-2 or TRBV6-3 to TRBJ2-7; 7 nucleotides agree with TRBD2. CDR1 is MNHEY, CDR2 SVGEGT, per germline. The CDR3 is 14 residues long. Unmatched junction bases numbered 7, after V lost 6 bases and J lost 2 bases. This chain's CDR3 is CASSPGLIAYEQYF. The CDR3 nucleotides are TGTGCCAGCAGCCCGGGACTAATCGCCTACGAGCAGTACTTC.

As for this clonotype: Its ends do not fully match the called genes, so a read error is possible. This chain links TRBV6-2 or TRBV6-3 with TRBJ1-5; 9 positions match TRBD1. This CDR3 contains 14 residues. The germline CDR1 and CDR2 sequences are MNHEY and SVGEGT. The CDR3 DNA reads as TGTGCCGGCAGTGAAGAGACAGGGGGTCAGCCCCAGCATTTT. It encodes CAGSEETGGQPQHF.

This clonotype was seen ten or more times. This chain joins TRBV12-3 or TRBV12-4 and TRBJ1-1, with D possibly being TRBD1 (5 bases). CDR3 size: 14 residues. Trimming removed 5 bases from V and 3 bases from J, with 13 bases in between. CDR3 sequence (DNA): TGTGCCAGCAGTCCCCAGGGATTTTACACTGAAGCTTTCTTT. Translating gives CASSPQGFYTEAFF.